The next 32 T cell receptor beta chains were all read from a single sample in a study of CD8 T cells in Susac syndrome. An amount of RNA that ranged from roughly 0.45 to 1 ug was reverse transcribed with random hexamers. Via MiXCR, TCRdb re-called the immunoSEQ multiplex PCR reads, giving one row per CDR3 protein. Among about 110,000 distinct CDR3 sequences listed, roughly 95% were seen once. The sequenced material came from CD4+ T cells from PBMCs. All receptors come from a human donor in good health.

V and J are TRBV18 and TRBJ2-1; 9 bases are a match to TRBD1. J was trimmed by 9 bases and V by 0 bases; bases with no gene match: 9. Germline V gene lookup returns CDR1 KGHSH and CDR2 LQKENI. The CDR3 runs to 16 residues. The CDR3: CASSPPSGQGIGEQFF. As DNA, the CDR3 is TGTGCCAGCTCACCACCGTCTGGACAGGGGATCGGTGAGCAGTTCTTC.

V and J are TRBV7-9 and TRBJ2-7; 11 positions agree with TRBD2. Germline V lookup: CDR1 SEHNR, CDR2 FQNEAQ (reference sequence). The V and J ends lost 2 bases and 1 base, in that order; junction bases with no gene match: 7. This CDR3 spans 17 amino acids. CDR3 residues: CASSLPYRLAGSYEQYF. The CDR3, as DNA: TGTGCCAGCAGCTTACCGTATAGACTAGCGGGGTCCTACGAGCAGTACTTC.

The chain couples TRBV5-4 to TRBJ2-2; possible D gene TRBD2, 5 bases. Germline values: CDR1 SGHNT, CDR2 YYREEE (reference sequence). Deletions cut 1 base from V and 1 base from J, with 8 bases between. This CDR3 has 15 amino acids. The CDR3, as DNA: TGTGCCAGCAGCTTGCCGGGGAAGAACACCGGGGAGCTGTTTTTT. Residues: CASSLPGKNTGELFF.

J is TRBJ2-7 and V is TRBV20-1; 11 nucleotides line up with TRBD1. This CDR3 spans 14 amino acids. Trimming removed 6 bases from V and 1 base from J; junction bases left unmatched: 5. Germline CDR1 DFQATT, CDR2 SNEGSKA (reference sequence). The CDR3 nucleotides read TGCAGTGCCTCCGGGACAGGGGGATCCTACGAGCAGTACTTC. Translation: CSASGTGGSYEQYF.

J is TRBJ2-7 and V is TRBV18; D gene ambiguous. This CDR3 has 14 residues. Trimming left V 0 bases short and J 2 bases short, with 8 bases between. Germline CDR1 reads KGHSH; CDR2 reads LQKENI. In DNA form, the CDR3 reads TGTGCCAGCTCACCACCGAGGCAGCCCTACGAGCAGTACTTC. Its protein is CASSPPRQPYEQYF.

The chain couples TRBV18 to TRBJ1-5, with TRBD1 identical over 8 bases. V was pared by 3 bases and J by 2 bases, with 3 bases of the junction left unmatched. The germline CDR1 and CDR2 sequences are KGHSH and LQKENI. The CDR3 sequence is 15 residues long. CDR3 loop: CASSPPGQGNQPQHF. The CDR3 region has the DNA TGTGCCAGCTCACCCCCGGGACAGGGCAATCAGCCCCAGCATTTT.

This clonotype is a singleton in its sample. This chain joins TRBV6-4 and TRBJ1-2; TRBD1 aligns across 8 bases. The V segment lost 5 bases and the J segment 6 bases; nucleotides outside the gene matches: 14. This CDR3 spans 16 amino acids. Per the germline V gene, CDR1 is MRHNA and CDR2 is SNTAGT. The CDR3 loop reads CASSPHYDRGSNGYTF. The CDR3 DNA follows: TGTGCCAGCAGTCCCCATTATGACAGGGGTAGTAATGGCTACACCTTC.

The chain combines TRBV2 with TRBJ1-1; no clear D gene. V gave up 4 bases and J gave up 3 bases, with 3 bases separating them. CDR3 length: 11 residues. The germline gives CDR1 SNHLY, CDR2 FYNNEI. DNA for the CDR3: TGTGCCAGCAGTGCGGACACTGAAGCTTTCTTT. Amino acids: CASSADTEAFF.

This rearrangement joins TRBV14 to TRBJ2-2, with D perhaps TRBD1 (5 bases). The CDR3 totals 15 residues. Germline V lookup: CDR1 SGHDN, CDR2 FVKESK. V dropped 4 bases and J dropped 4 bases, with 13 bases sitting between them. The CDR3 sequence is CASSRLGQGTGELFF. CDR3 coding DNA: TGTGCCAGCAGCCGGTTAGGCCAGGGCACCGGGGAGCTGTTTTTT.

The rearrangement links TRBV5-1 to TRBJ2-2, with D hard to call. This CDR3 contains 16 residues. V was clipped by 0 bases and J by 4 bases, with 13 bases between them. Germline V gives CDR1 SGHRS, CDR2 YFSETQ. The CDR3 nucleotides are TGCGCCAGCAGCTTGGGGCCAACTTGGGGCACCGGGGAGCTGTTTTTT. Its protein is CASSLGPTWGTGELFF.

This chain links TRBV7-9 with TRBJ2-6; D is possibly TRBD2 (6 bases). The CDR3 is 18 amino acids. CDR1 is SEHNR, CDR2 FQNEAQ, per germline (reference sequence). V lost 2 bases and J 0 bases, leaving 14 bases between the germline ends. CDR3 sequence reads: CASSLYGRGPSGANVLTF. CDR3 DNA sequence: TGTGCCAGCAGCTTATATGGGCGGGGCCCCTCTGGGGCCAACGTCCTGACTTTC.

This rearrangement joins TRBV20-1 to TRBJ1-2; 8 bases line up with TRBD1. Germline assignment: CDR1 DFQATT and CDR2 SNEGSKA (reference sequence). The length of the CDR3 is 14 residues. Unmatched junction bases numbered 11, after V lost 5 bases and J lost 6 bases. For the CDR3, the DNA is TGCAGTGCTGCTCGGACAGGGCGGATTGATGGCTACACCTTC. Protein: CSAARTGRIDGYTF.

This clonotype showed up just once. V gene TRBV5-1 combines with J gene TRBJ1-3, with 9 bases fitting TRBD1. This CDR3 region has 18 residues. The ends lost 2 bases at V and 0 bases at J; junction bases unmatched: 9. Germline assignment: CDR1 SGHRS and CDR2 YFSETQ. CDR3: CASSLIPGQGVSGNTIYF. CDR3 DNA sequence: TGCGCCAGCAGCTTAATCCCGGGACAGGGCGTCTCTGGAAACACCATATATTTT.

V and J are TRBV20-1 and TRBJ2-5; 9 bases match TRBD1. This CDR3 comprises 13 residues. Per germline, CDR1 DFQATT and CDR2 SNEGSKA (reference sequence). Trimming cost V 8 bases and J 3 bases; bases outside gene matches: 7. DNA of the CDR3: TGCAGTAGCCTTAGGACAGGGGAAGAGACCCAGTACTTC. Translated, it gives CSSLRTGEETQYF.

The chain carries TRBV28 and TRBJ2-7; no clear D. Germline CDR1 and CDR2: MDHEN and SYDVKM. This CDR3 comprises 11 residues. V gave up 10 bases and J gave up 3 bases, with 10 bases separating them. The CDR3 reads CATVRVYEQYF. The CDR3 DNA is TGTGCCACCGTCCGGGTCTACGAGCAGTACTTC. Variable domain in full (rest from reference TRBV28 and TRBJ2-7): DVKVTQSSRYLVKRTGEKVFLECVQDMDHENMFWYRQDPGLGLRLIYFSYDVKMKEKGDIPEGYSVSREKKERFSLILESASTNQTSMYLCATVRVYEQYFGPGTRLTVT.

The chain employs TRBV12-3 or TRBV12-4 and TRBJ2-1, with D perhaps TRBD2 (6 bases). The CDR3 loop spans 13 amino acids. Trimming stripped 3 bases from V and 7 bases from J, with 10 bases between. Written as DNA, the CDR3 is TGTGCCAGCAGTTTTAGGAGCGGGAATGAGCAGTTCTTC. It translates to CASSFRSGNEQFF.

This clonotype was recorded only once. V gene TRBV7-3 combines with J gene TRBJ2-1, with D perhaps TRBD2 (6 bases). Deletions cut 5 bases from V and 7 bases from J, with 18 bases between. Germline V CDR1 and CDR2: SGHTA, FQGTGA. The CDR3 loop spans 15 amino acids. The CDR3 region is CASSPHAGAGNEQFF. The CDR3, as DNA: TGTGCCAGCAGCCCCCATGCGGGTGCGGGGAATGAGCAGTTCTTC.

The rearrangement links TRBV11-2 to TRBJ2-3, with 13 nucleotides matching TRBD2. The V and J ends lost 5 bases and 5 bases, in that order; junction bases with no gene match: 13. The CDR3 contains 18 residues. Germline V gene sequence: CDR1 SGHAT, CDR2 FQNNGV. The CDR3: CASSPRFVTSGGGDTQYF. Here the CDR3 DNA reads TGTGCCAGCAGCCCTCGGTTCGTTACTAGCGGGGGGGGAGATACGCAGTATTTT.

The chain carries TRBV5-1 and TRBJ2-7; a possible D gene is TRBD1 (6 bases). V lost 0 bases and J 3 bases, leaving 13 bases between the germline ends. The CDR3 loop spans 15 amino acids. Germline V gives CDR1 SGHRS, CDR2 YFSETQ. DNA for the CDR3: TGCGCCAGCAGCTTGGAGGCAGGGGTCCTCTACGAGCAGTACTTC. Its translation: CASSLEAGVLYEQYF. Combining the CDR3 with reference TRBV5-1 and TRBJ2-7 gives the whole variable domain KAGVTQTPRYLIKTRGQQVTLSCSPISGHRSVSWYQQTPGQGLQFLFEYFSETQRNKGNFPGRFSGRQFSNSRSEMNVSTLELGDSALYLCASSLEAGVLYEQYFGPGTRLTVT.

The rearrangement links TRBV3-1 to TRBJ1-5; D perhaps matches TRBD1 (6 bases). CDR3 length: 14 residues. The germline V gene encodes CDR1 LGHDT and CDR2 YNNKEL (reference sequence). V was trimmed by 3 bases and J by 3 bases, leaving 9 bases between them. CDR3 coding DNA: TGTGCCAGCAGCCATGGACAGTACAATCAGCCCCAGCATTTT. Its translation is CASSHGQYNQPQHF.

This clonotype was observed a single time. The rearrangement joins TRBV29-1 to TRBJ2-1; 12 bases match TRBD2. Germline CDR1 SQVTM, CDR2 ANQGSEA. The CDR3 is 16 amino acids. The V segment lost 6 bases and the J segment 1 base; nucleotides outside the gene matches: 7. CDR3 residues: CSVPELAGGSYNEQFF. DNA of the CDR3: TGCAGCGTCCCCGAGCTAGCGGGAGGGTCCTACAATGAGCAGTTCTTC.

The chain uses TRBV12-3 or TRBV12-4 and TRBJ1-2; D might be TRBD1 (5 bases). Trimming took off 2 bases at V and 4 bases at J, with 14 bases between the two ends. This CDR3 spans 15 amino acids. The CDR3 is CASSLNGAGFYGYTF. DNA of the CDR3: TGTGCCAGCAGTTTAAACGGGGCGGGATTCTATGGCTACACCTTC.

J is TRBJ2-3 and V is TRBV29-1; 7 nucleotides align to TRBD1. Germline CDR1 is SQVTM and CDR2 is ANQGSEA. J was trimmed by 0 bases and V by 7 bases; bases with no gene match: 7. The CDR3 covers 14 residues. The CDR3 nucleotides read TGCAGCGCCAAAGGGGGCCTGAGCACAGATACGCAGTATTTT. This encodes CSAKGGLSTDTQYF.

The rearrangement uses TRBV5-1 and TRBJ2-7, with D perhaps given as TRBD1 or TRBD2 (5 bases each). The length of the CDR3 is 15 residues. Trimming took off 4 bases at V and 11 bases at J, with 25 bases between the two ends. Germline V gene sequence: CDR1 SGHRS, CDR2 YFSETQ. The CDR3, as DNA: TGCGCCAGCAGCCTAGGAGACTCAAATCTACGAGGGGAGTACTTC. Protein: CASSLGDSNLRGEYF. The whole variable domain, remainder taken from reference TRBV5-1 and TRBJ2-7, is KAGVTQTPRYLIKTRGQQVTLSCSPISGHRSVSWYQQTPGQGLQFLFEYFSETQRNKGNFPGRFSGRQFSNSRSEMNVSTLELGDSALYLCASSLGDSNLRGEYFGPGTRLTVT.

The chain is built from TRBV29-1 and TRBJ1-2; TRBD1 is a possible D gene (6 bases). The CDR3 extends over 16 amino acids. The ends were cut back, 0 bases at V and 4 bases at J, with 18 bases in the middle. Germline V lookup: CDR1 SQVTM, CDR2 ANQGSEA. This CDR3 reads CSVEDAGAGVGYGYTF. The CDR3 bases are TGCAGCGTTGAAGATGCGGGGGCGGGGGTTGGCTATGGCTACACCTTC.

The chain recombines TRBV3-1 with TRBJ2-5; TRBD1 might be the D (6 bases). The CDR3 has 13 amino acids. V was clipped by 8 bases and J by 5 bases, with 15 bases between them. Looked up from germline, CDR1 is LGHDT and CDR2 is YNNKEL (reference sequence). The DNA of the CDR3 is TGTGCCAGCGAAGGGATAAGGGGGGAGACCCAGTACTTC. Its protein is CASEGIRGETQYF.

This clonotype was detected once. The chain links TRBV9 to TRBJ2-1; a possible D gene is TRBD1 (5 bases). Trimming removed 0 bases from V and 1 base from J, with 11 bases in between. Looked up from germline, CDR1 is SGDLS and CDR2 is YYNGEE. The CDR3 sequence is 16 residues long. As DNA, the CDR3 is TGTGCCAGCAGCGTAGCAGACAGCCGATCCTACAATGAGCAGTTCTTC. This codes for CASSVADSRSYNEQFF.

V gene TRBV6-5 combines with J gene TRBJ2-4; D uncertain. Germline CDR1 MNHEY, CDR2 SVGAGI. V was cut by 2 bases and J by 0 bases, with 11 bases left in between. The CDR3 spans 16 residues. CDR3 region: CASSYGRNLAKNIQYF. DNA of the CDR3: TGTGCCAGCAGTTACGGCAGAAACCTAGCCAAAAACATTCAGTACTTC.

This chain joins TRBV9 and TRBJ1-2, with D unclear. Germline-derived CDR1 and CDR2 are SGDLS and YYNGEE. Trimming stripped 3 bases from V and 1 base from J, with 13 bases between. This CDR3 region has 15 residues. CDR3: CASSGVRTDNYGYTF. Here the CDR3 DNA reads TGTGCCAGCAGCGGAGTGAGGACGGATAACTATGGCTACACCTTC.

The V gene is TRBV3-1, the J gene TRBJ1-1; D is unresolved. The CDR3 spans 13 residues. The germline V and J ends were trimmed by 1 base and 6 bases, with 9 bases remaining between them. In germline, CDR1 is LGHDT, CDR2 YNNKEL (reference sequence). CDR3 sequence reads: CASSQAAGAEAFF. Here the CDR3 DNA reads TGTGCCAGCAGCCAAGCGGCGGGCGCTGAAGCTTTCTTT. Full variable domain (remainder filled in from reference TRBV3-1 and TRBJ1-1): DTAVSQTPKYLVTQMGNDKSIKCEQNLGHDTMYWYKQDSKKFLKIMFSYNNKELIINETVPNRFSPKSPDKAHLNLHINSLELGDSAVYFCASSQAAGAEAFFGQGTRLTVV.

The J gene is TRBJ2-4, the V gene TRBV27; 8 bases align to TRBD2. Germline V gives CDR1 MNHEY, CDR2 SMNVEV (reference sequence). This CDR3 spans 15 amino acids. The junction had 5 bases not matched to a gene; V was cut back by 6 bases and J by 1 base. The chain's CDR3 is CASRRGALAKNIQYF. The CDR3 bases are TGTGCCAGCAGGCGGGGGGCGCTTGCCAAAAACATTCAGTACTTC.

This clonotype appeared a single time. This chain joins TRBV4-1 and TRBJ2-6, with TRBD1 matching 9 bases. From germline, CDR1 is MGHRA and CDR2 YSYEKL. V was clipped by 2 bases and J by 2 bases; unmatched bases: 7. The CDR3 is 18 amino acids. The CDR3 loop is CASSQRPGTGTGANVLTF. The CDR3 DNA follows: TGCGCCAGCAGCCAACGTCCCGGGACAGGGACTGGGGCCAACGTCCTGACTTTC.